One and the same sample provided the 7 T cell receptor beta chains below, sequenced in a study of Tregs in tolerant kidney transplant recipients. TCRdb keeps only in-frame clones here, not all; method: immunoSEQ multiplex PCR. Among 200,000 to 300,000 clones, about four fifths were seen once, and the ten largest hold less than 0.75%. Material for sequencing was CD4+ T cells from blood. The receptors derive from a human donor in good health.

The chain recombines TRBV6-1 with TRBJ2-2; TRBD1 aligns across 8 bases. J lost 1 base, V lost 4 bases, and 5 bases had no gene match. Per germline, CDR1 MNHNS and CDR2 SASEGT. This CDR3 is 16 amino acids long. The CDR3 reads CASSVSGGRNTGELFF. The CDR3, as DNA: TGTGCCAGCAGTGTATCAGGGGGCAGGAACACCGGGGAGCTGTTTTTT.

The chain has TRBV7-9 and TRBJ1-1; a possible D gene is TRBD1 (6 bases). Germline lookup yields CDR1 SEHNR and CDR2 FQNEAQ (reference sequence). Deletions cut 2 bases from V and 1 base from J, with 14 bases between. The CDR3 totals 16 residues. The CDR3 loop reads CASSLIRGRGNTEAFF. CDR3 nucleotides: TGTGCCAGCAGCTTAATCCGGGGGCGAGGGAACACTGAAGCTTTCTTT.

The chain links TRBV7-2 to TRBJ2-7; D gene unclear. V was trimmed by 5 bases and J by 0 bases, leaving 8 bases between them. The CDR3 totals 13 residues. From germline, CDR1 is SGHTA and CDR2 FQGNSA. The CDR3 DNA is TGTGCCAGCAGCCCGGACCACTCCTACGAGCAGTACTTC. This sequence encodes CASSPDHSYEQYF.

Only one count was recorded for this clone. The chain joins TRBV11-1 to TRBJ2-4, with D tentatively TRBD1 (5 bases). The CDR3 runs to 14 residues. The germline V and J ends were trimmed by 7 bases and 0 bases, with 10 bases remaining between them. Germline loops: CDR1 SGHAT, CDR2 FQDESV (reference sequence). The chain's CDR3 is CASTLDRAKNIQYF. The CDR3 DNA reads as TGTGCCAGCACCCTCGACAGAGCCAAAAACATTCAGTACTTC.

The CDR3 reads CASRSTSGGPYNEQFF. CDR3 nucleotides: TGCGCCAGCAGGAGTACTAGCGGGGGGCCCTACAATGAGCAGTTCTTC. The rearrangement uses TRBV10-2 and TRBJ2-1; TRBD2 matches 12 bases. V was clipped by 6 bases and J by 2 bases; unmatched bases: 5. The CDR3 loop spans 16 amino acids. The germline V gene has CDR1 WSHSY and CDR2 SAAADI.

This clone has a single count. The CDR3 DNA reads TGTGCCAGCAGCGTAGGCGGTACGGAGACCCAGTACTTC. It specifies CASSVGGTETQYF. The chain uses TRBV9 and TRBJ2-5; D not resolved. Per the germline V gene, CDR1 is SGDLS and CDR2 is YYNGEE. The CDR3 loop spans 13 amino acids. V lost 0 bases and J 5 bases, leaving 8 bases between the germline ends. The full variable domain, completed using reference TRBV9 and TRBJ2-5, is DSGVTQTPKHLITATGQRVTLRCSPRSGDLSVYWYQQSLDQGLQFLIQYYNGEERAKGNILERFSAQQFPDLHSELNLSSLELGDSALYFCASSVGGTETQYFGPGTRLLVL.

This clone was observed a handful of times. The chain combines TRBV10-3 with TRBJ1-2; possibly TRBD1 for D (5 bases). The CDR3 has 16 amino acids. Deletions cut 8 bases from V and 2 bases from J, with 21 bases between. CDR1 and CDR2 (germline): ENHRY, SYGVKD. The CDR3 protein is CAISPGGPRGNYGYTF. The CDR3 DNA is TGTGCCATCTCCCCGGGGGGACCAAGGGGAAACTATGGCTACACCTTC.